Following are 2 T cell receptor beta chains from one sample sequenced in a study of blood T cells in healthy people across ages (dated by TCRdb to 2014 to 2015). The method was 5' RACE. Sequencing was carried out with an Illumina HiSeq 2500. A second roughly 6 to 11 cycle PCR used a sample-barcoded 5' primer and a J-beta primer mix. The public reads were reanalyzed by TCRdb: fastp trimming at Q25, MiXCR alignment, in-frame beta chains only. All rows with the same CDR3 protein become a single entry with the most common DNA and genes. The sample table records hundreds of thousands of distinct CDR3 sequences; roughly 43% of these occur just once. The ten largest account for about 20% of the sample. Sequencing was done on a sample of blood. These receptors came from a woman aged 55-69 years in good health.

The CDR3 protein is CASSFGLAGGRDEQYF. Written as DNA, the CDR3 is TGTGCCAGCAGTTTCGGACTAGCGGGGGGTAGGGATGAGCAGTACTTC. The V and J genes are TRBV12-3 or TRBV12-4 and TRBJ2-5, with 14 positions matching TRBD2. This CDR3 has 16 residues. Trimming at V came to 3 bases and at J to 11 bases, leaving 11 bases not matched to a gene.

CDR3 protein: CASSPRGRNTGELFF. As DNA, the CDR3 is TGTGCCAGCAGCCCTCGGGGCAGAAACACCGGGGAGCTGTTTTTT. V gene TRBV12-3 or TRBV12-4 combines with J gene TRBJ2-2; D is tentatively TRBD1 or TRBD2 (5 bases each). The CDR3 spans 15 residues. Trimming removed 6 bases at V and 2 bases at J, with 13 bases between.